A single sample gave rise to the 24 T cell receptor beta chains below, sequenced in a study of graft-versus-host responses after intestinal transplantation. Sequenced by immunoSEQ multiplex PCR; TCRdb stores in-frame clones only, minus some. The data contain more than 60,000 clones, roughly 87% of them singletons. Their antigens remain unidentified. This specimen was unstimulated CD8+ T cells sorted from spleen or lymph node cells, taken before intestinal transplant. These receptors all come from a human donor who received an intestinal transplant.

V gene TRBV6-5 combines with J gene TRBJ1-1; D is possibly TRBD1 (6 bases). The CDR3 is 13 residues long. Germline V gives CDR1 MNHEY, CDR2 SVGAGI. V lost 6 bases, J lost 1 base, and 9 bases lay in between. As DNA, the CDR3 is TGTGCCAGCAGCTCACAGGGGAACACTGAAGCTTTCTTT. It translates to CASSSQGNTEAFF.

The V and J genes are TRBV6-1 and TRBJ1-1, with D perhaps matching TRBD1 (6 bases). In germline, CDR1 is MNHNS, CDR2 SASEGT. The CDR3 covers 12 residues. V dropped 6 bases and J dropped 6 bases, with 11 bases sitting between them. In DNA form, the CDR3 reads TGTGCCAGCAGGGGGGCGGGTCCTGAAGCTTTCTTT. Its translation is CASRGAGPEAFF.

CDR3 coding DNA: TGTGCCAGCAGTGAACTAGCGGGGGCAGATACGCAGTATTTT. Protein product: CASSELAGADTQYF. The chain links TRBV6-4 to TRBJ2-3, with 11 bases fitting TRBD2. V shed 3 bases, J shed 4 bases, and the junction held 0 bases outside the gene matches. The length of the CDR3 is 14 residues. CDR1 is MRHNA and CDR2 is SNTAGT in the germline V gene.

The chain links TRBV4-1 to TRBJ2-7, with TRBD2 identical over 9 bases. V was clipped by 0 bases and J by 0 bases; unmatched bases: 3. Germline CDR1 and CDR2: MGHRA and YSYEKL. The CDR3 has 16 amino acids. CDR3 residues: CASSQDQTSGSYEQYF. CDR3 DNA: TGCGCCAGCAGCCAAGATCAGACTAGCGGCTCCTACGAGCAGTACTTC.

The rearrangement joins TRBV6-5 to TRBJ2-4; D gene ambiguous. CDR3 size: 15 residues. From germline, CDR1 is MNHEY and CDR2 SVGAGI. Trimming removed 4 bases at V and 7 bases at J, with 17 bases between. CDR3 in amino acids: CASSSLGALGNIQYF. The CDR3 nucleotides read TGTGCCAGCAGTTCCCTAGGAGCCCTCGGGAACATTCAGTACTTC.

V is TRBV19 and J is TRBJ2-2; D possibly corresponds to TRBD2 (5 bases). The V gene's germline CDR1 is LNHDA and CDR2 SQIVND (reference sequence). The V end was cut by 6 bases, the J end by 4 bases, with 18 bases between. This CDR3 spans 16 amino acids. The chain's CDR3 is CASSTAGGYATGELFF. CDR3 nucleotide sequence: TGTGCCAGTAGCACCGCCGGCGGGTACGCCACCGGGGAGCTGTTTTTT. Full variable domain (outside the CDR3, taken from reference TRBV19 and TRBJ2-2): DGGITQSPKYLFRKEGQNVTLSCEQNLNHDAMYWYRQDPGQGLRLIYYSQIVNDFQKGDIAEGYSVSREKKESFPLTVTSAQKNPTAFYLCASSTAGGYATGELFFGEGSRLTVL.

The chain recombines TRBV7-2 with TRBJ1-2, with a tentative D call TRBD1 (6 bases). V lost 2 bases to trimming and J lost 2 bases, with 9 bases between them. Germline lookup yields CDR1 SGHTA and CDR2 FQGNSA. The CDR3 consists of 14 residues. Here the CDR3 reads CASSLWDINYGYTF. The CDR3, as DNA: TGTGCCAGCAGCTTATGGGACATAAACTATGGCTACACCTTC.

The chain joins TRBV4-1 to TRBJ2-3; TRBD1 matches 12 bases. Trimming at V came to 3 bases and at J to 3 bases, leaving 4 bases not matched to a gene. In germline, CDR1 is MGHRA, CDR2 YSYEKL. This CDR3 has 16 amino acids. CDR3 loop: CASSQGTGGGTDTQYF. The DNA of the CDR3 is TGCGCCAGCAGCCAGGGGACAGGGGGCGGTACAGATACGCAGTATTTT.

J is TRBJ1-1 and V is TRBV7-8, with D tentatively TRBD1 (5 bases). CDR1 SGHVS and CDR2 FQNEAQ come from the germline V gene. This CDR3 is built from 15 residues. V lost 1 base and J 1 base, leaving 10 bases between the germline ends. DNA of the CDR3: TGTGCCAGCAGCTTAGGCGGGGGTCGGAACACTGAAGCTTTCTTT. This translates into CASSLGGGRNTEAFF.

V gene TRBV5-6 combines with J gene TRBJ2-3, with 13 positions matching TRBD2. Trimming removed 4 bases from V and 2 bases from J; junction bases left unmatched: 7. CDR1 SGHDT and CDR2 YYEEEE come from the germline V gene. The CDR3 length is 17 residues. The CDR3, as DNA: TGTGCCAGCAGCCCAGGACTAGCGGGGGCCGCCACAGATACGCAGTATTTT. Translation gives CASSPGLAGAATDTQYF.

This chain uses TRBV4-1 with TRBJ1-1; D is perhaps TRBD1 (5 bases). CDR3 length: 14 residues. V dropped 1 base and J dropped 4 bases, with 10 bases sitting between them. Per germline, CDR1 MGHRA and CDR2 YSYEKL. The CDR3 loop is CASSQGQGFTEAFF. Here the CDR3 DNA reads TGCGCCAGCAGCCAAGGTCAGGGCTTCACTGAAGCTTTCTTT.

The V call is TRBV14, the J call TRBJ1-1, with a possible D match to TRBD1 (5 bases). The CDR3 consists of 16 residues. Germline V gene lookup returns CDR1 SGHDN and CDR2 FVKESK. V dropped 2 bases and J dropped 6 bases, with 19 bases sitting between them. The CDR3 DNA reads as TGTGCCAGCAGCCAAACTCCAAGGGGTCCGGGCTCTGAAGCTTTCTTT. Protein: CASSQTPRGPGSEAFF.

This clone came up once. The CDR3 DNA follows: TGTGCCAGTAGTATCACAGGGGGCGCTGGGACCCAGTACTTC. Translation: CASSITGGAGTQYF. V is TRBV19 and J is TRBJ2-5; 9 bases are shared with TRBD1. The germline CDR1 and CDR2 sequences are LNHDA and SQIVND (reference sequence). The CDR3 loop spans 14 amino acids. J lost 7 bases, V lost 3 bases, and 6 bases had no gene match.

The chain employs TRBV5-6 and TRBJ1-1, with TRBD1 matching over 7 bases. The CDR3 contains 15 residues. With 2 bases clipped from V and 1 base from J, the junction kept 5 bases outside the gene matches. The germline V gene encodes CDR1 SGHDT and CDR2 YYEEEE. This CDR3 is CASSFWDSPNTEAFF. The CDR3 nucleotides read TGTGCCAGCAGCTTCTGGGACAGTCCGAACACTGAAGCTTTCTTT.

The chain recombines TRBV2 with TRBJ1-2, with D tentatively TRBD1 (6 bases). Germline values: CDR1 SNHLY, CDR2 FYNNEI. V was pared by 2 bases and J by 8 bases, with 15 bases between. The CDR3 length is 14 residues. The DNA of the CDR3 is TGTGCCAGCAGTGAACCGAACAGGGTGCGAGGCTACACCTTC. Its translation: CASSEPNRVRGYTF.

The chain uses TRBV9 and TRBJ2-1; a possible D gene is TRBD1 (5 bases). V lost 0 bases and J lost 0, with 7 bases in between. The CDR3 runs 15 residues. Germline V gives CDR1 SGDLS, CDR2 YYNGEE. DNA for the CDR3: TGTGCCAGCAGCGTAGAGGGGCTCTCCTACAATGAGCAGTTCTTC. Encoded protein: CASSVEGLSYNEQFF.

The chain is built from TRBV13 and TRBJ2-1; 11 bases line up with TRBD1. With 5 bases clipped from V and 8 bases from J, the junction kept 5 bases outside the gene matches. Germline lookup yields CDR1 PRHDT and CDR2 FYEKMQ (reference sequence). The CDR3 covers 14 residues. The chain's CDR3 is CASSGDRGMDEQFF. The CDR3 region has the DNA TGTGCCAGCAGCGGGGACAGGGGGATGGATGAGCAGTTCTTC.

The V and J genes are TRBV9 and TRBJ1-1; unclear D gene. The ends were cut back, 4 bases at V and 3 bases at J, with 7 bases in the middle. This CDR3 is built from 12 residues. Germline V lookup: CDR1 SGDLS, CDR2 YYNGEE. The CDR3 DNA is TGTGCCAGCAGCCTTGGAGACACTGAAGCTTTCTTT. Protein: CASSLGDTEAFF.

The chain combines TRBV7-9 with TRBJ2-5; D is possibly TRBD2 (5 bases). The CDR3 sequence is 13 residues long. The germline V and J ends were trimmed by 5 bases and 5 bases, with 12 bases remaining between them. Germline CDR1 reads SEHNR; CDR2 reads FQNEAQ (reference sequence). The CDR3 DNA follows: TGTGCCAGCAGCGCGGGCACCTTCGAGACCCAGTACTTC. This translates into CASSAGTFETQYF.

DNA of the CDR3: TGTGCCATCAGCGAAGGGGGCACTGAAGCTTTCTTT. Translation: CAISEGGTEAFF. The genes are TRBV10-3 and TRBJ1-1; the D gene is possibly TRBD1 (6 bases). V was trimmed by 6 bases and J by 4 bases, leaving 9 bases between them. The CDR3 consists of 12 residues. Germline loops: CDR1 ENHRY, CDR2 SYGVKD.

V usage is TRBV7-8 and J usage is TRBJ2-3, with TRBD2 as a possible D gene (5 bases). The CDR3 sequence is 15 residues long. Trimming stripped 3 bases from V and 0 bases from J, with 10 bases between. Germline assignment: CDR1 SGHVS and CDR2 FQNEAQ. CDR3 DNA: TGTGCCAGCAGCTTTGTACGGGGTAGCACAGATACGCAGTATTTT. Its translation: CASSFVRGSTDTQYF. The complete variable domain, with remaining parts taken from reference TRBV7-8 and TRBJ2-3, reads GAGVSQSPRYKVAKRGQDVALRCDPISGHVSLFWYQQALGQGPEFLTYFQNEAQLDKSGLPSDRFFAERPEGSVSTLKIQRTQQEDSAVYLCASSFVRGSTDTQYFGPGTRLTVL.

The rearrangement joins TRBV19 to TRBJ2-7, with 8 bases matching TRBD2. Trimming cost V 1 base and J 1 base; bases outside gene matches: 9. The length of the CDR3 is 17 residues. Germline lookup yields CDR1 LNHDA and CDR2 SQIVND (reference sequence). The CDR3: CASSIGTSRGASYEQYF. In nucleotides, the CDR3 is TGTGCCAGTAGTATAGGGACTAGCCGGGGGGCGTCCTACGAGCAGTACTTC.

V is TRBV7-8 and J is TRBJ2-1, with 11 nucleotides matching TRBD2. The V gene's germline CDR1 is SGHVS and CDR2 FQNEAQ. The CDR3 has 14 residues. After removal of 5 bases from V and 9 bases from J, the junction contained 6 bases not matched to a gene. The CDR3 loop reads CASSLVAGGGEQFF. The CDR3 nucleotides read TGTGCCAGCAGCCTCGTAGCGGGGGGGGGTGAGCAGTTCTTC.

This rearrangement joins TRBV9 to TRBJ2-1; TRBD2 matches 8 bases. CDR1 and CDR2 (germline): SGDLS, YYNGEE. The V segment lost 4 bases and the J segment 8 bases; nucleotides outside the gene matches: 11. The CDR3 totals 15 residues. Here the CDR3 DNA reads TGTGCCAGCAGCCCCGGGGGGGGGCAGTGGGATGAGCAGTTCTTC. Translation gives CASSPGGGQWDEQFF.